This TCR beta chain was retrieved from a study of blood T cells in healthy people across ages. Study conclusions and caveats: Among T cells, TCR beta diversity per million cells dropped roughly linearly as age rose. A strong correlation was seen between TCR beta diversity and naive T cell percentage.

With a J-beta primer mix and a sample-barcoded 5' primer, a second PCR ran roughly 6 to 12 cycles. Researchers report that a template-switch adaptor with 12 random nucleotides tagged each cDNA molecule. TCRdb re-called the 5' RACE reads with MiXCR, one entry per CDR3 protein. Among some 1 million distinct CDR3 sequences listed, 35% to 50% were seen once. Total RNA, at least 6 micrograms per sample, was extracted from PBMCs. Only one count was recorded for this clonotype. The antigen is undetermined. A read error may account for a junction end that differs from germline. Per the germline V gene, CDR1 is DFQATT and CDR2 is SNEGSKA (reference sequence). This CDR3 region has 16 residues.

Sequences were obtained from blood. The TCR comes from a woman aged 55-70 years in good health. This chain links TRBV20-1 with TRBJ2-7; tentative D call: TRBD2 (6 bases). The CDR3 DNA reads TGCAATGCTAGGAGGGTAGCGGACCTAGACCCCTACGAGCAGTACTTC. The encoded protein is CNARRVADLDPYEQYF.